This TCR beta chain appears in the sequencing data of a study of blood T cell repertoires in COVID-19. CDR1 and CDR2 (germline): SNHLY, FYNNEI. V lost 3 bases and J lost 0, with 11 bases in between. The CDR3 is made up of 15 amino acids. Participants reported their clinical history, and cohort assignment relied on those reports. This clone has a handful of counts. The repertoire was sequenced with immunoSEQ multiplex PCR; TCRdb's copy has only in-frame clones and lacks some. The sample gives 150,000 to 250,000 clones, about 80% of which show up once; around 7.5% is in the top ten. Sequenced: PBMCs or T cells enriched from blood (not recorded which). The rearrangement links TRBV2 to TRBJ1-2, with D maybe TRBD1 (5 bases). The TCR originated in a man between 40 and 49 years old who had recovered from COVID-19. CDR3 bases: TGTGCCAGCAGTGAGAGACAGAATGCTAACTATGGCTACACCTTC. This sequence encodes CASSERQNANYGYTF.